This T cell receptor beta chain derives from a study of shared clonotypes between healthy human individuals. The study, taken as a whole, reports: Sequencing depth was expected to affect clonotype sharing among donors.

The CDR3 covers 15 residues. V was shortened by 7 bases and J by 1 base, with 11 bases between the two germline ends. From germline, CDR1 is LNHDA and CDR2 SQIVND (reference sequence). A roughly 200 ng quantity of DNA, tens of thousands of T cell genomes, went into the sorted-subset replicate PCRs. Profiled with immunoSEQ multiplex PCR; TCRdb holds only in-frame clones, not every one. The sample holds 1 million to 1.2 million clones, approximately 80% seen once. As regards this clone: Antigen specificity is unknown.

CD45RA-negative memory and CD45RA+ naive subsets were split from the CD4+ cells. This clonotype was sampled from a young man in good health. Some clones in this sample may be carry-over from other donors' samples. The sequenced sample was memory CD4+ T cells from PBMCs. Subset specified: CD45RA-negative fraction. The chain recombines TRBV19 with TRBJ2-6, with D possibly matching TRBD1 (6 bases). CDR3 nucleotides: TGTGCCAGTACCATGCAGGGGTCTGGGGCCAACGTCCTGACTTTC. Translating gives CASTMQGSGANVLTF.